The subject of this entry is one T cell receptor beta chain. The assay was immunoSEQ multiplex PCR, and TCRdb's table has in-frame clones only and misses some. The repertoire holds 330,000 or so clones, roughly 87% seen once, with around 3% in the top ten. All enrollees were roughly 18 to 89 years old and from approximately 24 US areas. Cohort allocation depended upon clinical history that participants reported. This record belongs to a study of blood T cell repertoires in COVID-19. As for the study in general: The samples span acute and convalescent COVID-19 from the United States, Italy and Spain. T cells, B-cell-depleted T cells, or PBMCs supplied cDNA or gDNA.

Trimming removed 3 bases at V and 4 bases at J, with 6 bases between. Germline lookup yields CDR1 GTSNPN and CDR2 SVGIG (reference sequence). This CDR3 has 11 residues. This clonotype was sampled from a woman aged 25 to 39 who had recovered from COVID-19. Specimen: PBMCs or T cells enriched from blood (not recorded which). The J gene is TRBJ1-2, the V gene TRBV30; a possible D gene is TRBD1 (5 bases). The CDR3 sequence is CAWSTGYGYTF. In DNA, the CDR3 is TGTGCCTGGAGCACAGGCTATGGCTACACCTTC.